The 10 T cell receptor beta chains presented below share a single source sample, sequenced in a study of regulatory T cells in long-lasting Graves disease. iRepertoire HTBI primers and Arm-PCR of CDR3 regions built TCR beta libraries. Using its own MiXCR run on the multiplex PCR reads, TCRdb lists one record per CDR3 protein. The sample lists roughly 560,000 distinct CDR3 sequences; around 12% were seen once. Time point denoted: newly diagnosed GD, antithyroid drugs for less than 3 months. TCR sequences were obtained from RNA taken from PBMCs. The sample was also reused in another study, on T cells in Graves' hyperthyroidism and ophthalmopathy.

The material was peripheral blood mononuclear cells (PBMCs), obtained at new diagnosis, from a patient treated with antithyroid drugs. Receptors originate from a woman aged 25 to 39 with Graves disease.

The gene calls are TRBV30 and TRBJ2-1, with 10 bases matching TRBD2. Germline CDR1 and CDR2: GTSNPN and SVGIG (reference sequence). V shed 5 bases, J shed 7 bases, and the junction held 5 bases outside the gene matches. This CDR3 region has 13 residues. The CDR3 spells CAWEREGRNEQFF. The CDR3 bases are TGTGCCTGGGAGCGGGAGGGCCGTAATGAGCAGTTCTTC.

This clonotype was seen repeatedly, ten times or more. The V gene is TRBV11-2, the J gene TRBJ2-3; TRBD1 matches 8 bases. Germline V gene sequence: CDR1 SGHAT, CDR2 FQNNGV. The CDR3 is 16 amino acids. V shed 5 bases, J shed 4 bases, and the junction held 11 bases outside the gene matches. CDR3 in DNA: TGTGCCAGCAGCACACTACCGGGACAGGCGGCAGATACGCAGTATTTT. Its protein product is CASSTLPGQAADTQYF.

Many counts were recorded for this clonotype. The chain joins TRBV2 to TRBJ2-7; TRBD1 matches at 8 bases. Per germline, CDR1 SNHLY and CDR2 FYNNEI. CDR3 size: 14 residues. The J segment lost 3 bases and the V segment lost 6 bases, leaving 7 bases of the junction unmatched. The CDR3 coding sequence is TGTGCCAGCAGACTCAGGGGGCTTGTCTACGAGCAGTACTTC. It specifies CASRLRGLVYEQYF.

This clonotype was counted a few times. This chain joins TRBV19 and TRBJ2-5; TRBD2 agrees at 7 bases. Looked up from germline, CDR1 is LNHDA and CDR2 is SQIVND (reference sequence). Trimming took 3 bases from V and 7 from J; bases not matched to a gene: 5. The CDR3 is 13 residues long. The CDR3 here is CASSISVAGTQYF. In DNA, the CDR3 is TGTGCCAGTAGTATTTCCGTAGCGGGGACCCAGTACTTC. Filled out from reference TRBV19 and TRBJ2-5, the complete variable domain reads DGGITQSPKYLFRKEGQNVTLSCEQNLNHDAMYWYRQDPGQGLRLIYYSQIVNDFQKGDIAEGYSVSREKKESFPLTVTSAQKNPTAFYLCASSISVAGTQYFGPGTRLLVL.

This clonotype was counted ten times or more. The chain employs TRBV6-5 and TRBJ1-1; D remains unclear. Per germline, CDR1 MNHEY and CDR2 SVGAGI. V dropped 4 bases and J dropped 1 base, with 10 bases sitting between them. The CDR3 totals 14 residues. The CDR3 DNA reads TGTGCCAGCAGTTCTATAACAGCGAACACTGAAGCTTTCTTT. This sequence encodes CASSSITANTEAFF.

This clonotype was recorded many times. This rearrangement joins TRBV2 to TRBJ2-3, with TRBD2 matching 9 bases. V shed 6 bases and J 3 bases; nucleotides not matched to a gene: 7. CDR3 length equals 15 residues. CDR1 and CDR2 from the germline V gene are SNHLY and FYNNEI. CDR3 nucleotides: TGTGCCAGCAGCCACCAAGCGGGAGGAACAGATACGCAGTATTTT. This codes for CASSHQAGGTDTQYF. Combining the CDR3 with reference TRBV2 and TRBJ2-3 gives the whole variable domain EPEVTQTPSHQVTQMGQEVILRCVPISNHLYFYWYRQILGQKVEFLVSFYNNEISEKSEIFDDQFSVERPDGSNFTLKIRSTKLEDSAMYFCASSHQAGGTDTQYFGPGTRLTVL.

The sample holds many counts of this clonotype. This chain links TRBV27 with TRBJ2-1; 8 bases are a match to TRBD2. Germline V gene sequence: CDR1 MNHEY, CDR2 SMNVEV (reference sequence). Trimming took 5 bases from V and 8 from J; bases not matched to a gene: 20. The CDR3 sequence is 18 residues long. The DNA of the CDR3 is TGTGCCAGCAGTCCCCTGGCAGGGTCGACTAGCGCGTTCGATGAGCAGTTCTTC. Its translation is CASSPLAGSTSAFDEQFF.

The chain carries TRBV29-1 and TRBJ2-3; possibly TRBD2 for D (6 bases). Trimming cost V 3 bases and J 1 base, with 8 bases left between them. The CDR3 covers 13 residues. Germline V gives CDR1 SQVTM, CDR2 ANQGSEA. Here the CDR3 reads CSVEGLRTDTQYF. The CDR3 DNA sequence: TGCAGCGTTGAGGGACTTCGCACAGATACGCAGTATTTT.

There are many counts of this clonotype. In nucleotides, the CDR3 is TGTGCCAGCACCAATCCAGGGGCGAGGACTGAAGCTTTCTTT. It specifies CASTNPGARTEAFF. The chain has TRBV6-1 and TRBJ1-1, with D perhaps matching TRBD1 (6 bases). The CDR3 runs to 14 residues. Trimming removed 7 bases from V and 5 bases from J, with 17 bases in between. Germline V gene lookup returns CDR1 MNHNS and CDR2 SASEGT.

This clonotype was seen repeatedly, ten times or more. The chain joins TRBV5-5 to TRBJ1-1; unclear D gene. This CDR3 has 16 residues. Germline V lookup: CDR1 SGHKS, CDR2 YYEKEE (reference sequence). Between the trimmed V and J ends, which lost 0 bases and 0 bases, there was a span of 12 bases. CDR3 sequence (DNA): TGTGCCAGCAGCTTGGGGGAGTGGGATCTGAACACTGAAGCTTTCTTT. Residues: CASSLGEWDLNTEAFF.